The present T cell receptor (beta chain) was sequenced within a study of regulatory T cells in long-lasting Graves disease (dated by TCRdb to about 2021). The study in broad terms: Persistent Graves' disease was defined as antithyroid drug treatment for over 5 years with persistently positive TSH receptor autoantibodies. A total of around 35 samples underwent TCR sequencing, from around 13 patients with persistent Graves' disease and some 20 patients with newly diagnosed Graves' disease. In the clinical cohort, patients with persistent Graves' disease had used antithyroid drugs for an average of about 10 years. Peripheral blood TCR sequencing and RNA sequencing compared persistent Graves' disease patients with newly diagnosed Graves' disease patients. The study was registered as a clinical trial and conducted in China.

Library generation was performed with multiplex PCR. For sequencing, an Illumina HiSeq 4000 was employed. To build TCR beta libraries, CDR3 regions were amplified by Arm-PCR using iRepertoire HTBI primers. Before sequencing, the PCR products underwent gel purification. Regarding the original processing steps: Across samples, about 64 TRBV and 13 to 15 TRBJ segments were identified and used for gene usage analysis of CDR3 amino acid clonotypes. COPE and FqMerger were used to merge the filtered high-quality paired reads into contigs. BLAST was used to align contigs to IMGT TRBV, TRBD and TRBJ reference genes, and CDR3 was defined according to IMGT. Clonotypes above 0.1% frequency were classified as highly expanded clones. Repertoire diversity was measured by Shannon entropy, and V-J evenness by the Gini coefficient. A clonotype found in more than one individual was treated as public. TCRdb reanalyzed the raw reads on its own, using fastp at Q25 for trimming and MiXCR for clone calling, and kept in-frame beta chains. Each CDR3 protein appears once, grouped with its most common genes and DNA. The V and J calls and clone size come from TCRdb's table, not from the authors' own analysis. For this sample there are a few hundred thousand distinct CDR3 sequences; 20% to 25% appear just once. About an eighth of the sample comes from the top ten.

The time point label on this specimen signifies: persistent/refractory GD, antithyroid drugs over 5 years with positive TRAb. For both TCR sequencing and RNA sequencing, RNA was extracted from PBMCs in TRIzol. The diagnosis of Graves' disease followed American Thyroid Association guidelines. Patients were recruited from an endocrinology department in Xi'an, China. From each patient, around 9.3 milliliters of peripheral blood was collected into an EDTA anticoagulant tube. Ficoll Paque Plus density gradient separation was used to isolate PBMCs, and no further T cell sorting was done. RNA quality was checked with an Agilent 2100 Bioanalyzer and agarose gel, and concentration with a NanoDrop 2000. Spanning cysteine to phenylalanine, the CDR3 consists of 15 amino acids. Of all the DNA, just the CDR3 is kept, 45 bases in frame from base 1. At the junction V is shortened by 5 bases and J by 2 bases, with 16 bases in between. The germline V gene provides CDR1 SGHTA and CDR2 FQGNSA.

This clonotype was counted only a few times. Its antigen remains unidentified. The sample holds no much larger clone one base away, and base qualities are not on file. Broader findings and caveats from the paper: TRBV28, TRBJ1-2 and TRBJ2-5 were preferentially used in persistent disease, while TRBV20-1 and TRBJ2-1 were favored in newly diagnosed disease. As a limitation, the authors acknowledged that the small sample size may reduce accuracy. Lower TCR Shannon entropy and fewer highly expanded clones were observed in persistent Graves' disease patients than in newly diagnosed patients, which suggested clonal expansion. More public clonotypes were shared among persistent patients (around 2,600) than among newly diagnosed patients (966). Only the TCR beta chain was sequenced and analyzed. The study examined only peripheral blood because the primary lesion, thyroid tissue, could not be accessed.

The chain is made from TRBV7-2 and TRBJ2-7; the D gene is possibly TRBD2, with 5 bases matching. This clonotype originated in a female donor with Graves disease. The material was peripheral blood mononuclear cells (PBMCs), obtained when the disease was refractory, from a patient treated with antithyroid drugs. The CDR3 in this case is CASSPDSRGTYEQYF. The DNA is as follows: TGTGCCAGCAGCCCCGACTCCCGGGGAACCTACGAGCAGTACTTC. Beyond the CDR3, the reference TRBV7-2 and TRBJ2-7 genes provide the residues; the full variable domain reads: GAGVSQSPSNKVTEKGKDVELRCDPISGHTALYWYRQSLGQGLEFLIYFQGNSAPDKSGLPSDRFSAERTGGSVSTLTIQRTQQEDSAVYLCASSPDSRGTYEQYFGPGTRLTVT.